This T cell receptor (beta chain) originates from a study of T cell changes during pregnancy in multiple sclerosis. The method was immunoSEQ multiplex PCR; TCRdb's version includes in-frame clones alone and lacks a portion of them. Of about 110,000 clones in the sample, less than 95% were seen once. In this sample, this clone turned up once. The CDR3 totals 13 residues. Trimming removed 3 bases from V and 2 bases from J, with 8 bases in between. Germline CDR1 reads SGHTA; CDR2 reads FQGNSA. Sequencing was performed on peripheral blood, taken in the third trimester of pregnancy. This TCR was sampled from a female donor in good health, enrolled as a control in a pregnancy study. The chain recombines TRBV7-2 with TRBJ2-7; no clear D gene. The CDR3 DNA sequence: TGTGCCAGCAGCTTGGGCTCCACCTACGAGCAGTACTTC. Protein sequence: CASSLGSTYEQYF.